This T cell receptor (beta chain) was recovered during a study of PD-L1 blockade in urothelial cancer (dated 2017 in TCRdb). With regard to the full study: Every patient began therapy in the mid-2010s and was given atezolizumab 1,200 mg intravenously every 3 weeks. About 90% of the 29 patients were identified as males with urothelial cancer of bladder origin, and a prior smoking history was reported by 18 of 29 patients. Patients had an ECOG performance status of 0 or 1 and had received between 0 and 3 prior chemotherapy regimens. Blood samples were analyzed at two time points: 3 weeks after treatment start (second dose) and 6 weeks after treatment start. A median of about 150,000 T cells and 80,000 or so unique TCRs was obtained from blood samples, and a median clonality of approximately 0.086 was observed. The study was an exploratory multi-omic analysis of somatic, immune and clinical correlates of response to PD-L1 blockade with atezolizumab in urothelial cancer. TCR sequencing covered pretreatment tumor samples and matched, serially collected peripheral blood taken before and after atezolizumab treatment. Durable clinical benefit meant progression-free survival longer than 6 months, and TCR features were also tested against progression-free and overall survival. In the same patients, pretreatment tumors underwent whole exome sequencing and RNA sequencing in addition to TCR sequencing. Nine patients achieved durable clinical benefit and approximately 20 did not. Some 30 patients had pretreatment blood TCR-seq, some 25 had at least one posttreatment blood collection, and some 25 had tumor TCR-seq. What the work shows at the level of the full study, not this receptor alone: Small sample size (n ≈ 28) and many exploratory analyses mean the results are intended to be hypothesis-generating. Improved progression-free and overall survival was associated with having pretreatment peripheral blood TCR clonality below the median. Among patients with durable benefit, tumor-associated TCR clones showed greater expansion in peripheral blood 3 weeks after treatment started (n of about 21, p = 0.022).

To estimate absolute template abundance from read counts, synthetic TCR analog templates were spiked into each PCR. Using the immunoSEQ assay, TCRbeta CDR3 regions were amplified from genomic DNA with bias-controlled V and J gene primers. Sequencing of rearranged TCRbeta segments was done at approximately 20X coverage. For the original study's pipeline: Sequencing errors were corrected by clustering, and CDR3s were annotated against IMGT so that V, D and J genes could be assigned. Out-of-frame and stop-codon sequences were excluded, and only productive TCRbeta rearrangements were used in downstream analyses. Clonality was calculated as one minus the Shannon entropy normalized by the log of the number of unique productive sequences. Fisher's exact test with Benjamini-Hochberg correction, using a cutoff of adjusted p below 0.01, was how clones that differed between time points or between blood and tumor were identified. TCRdb limited this immuneACCESS table to in-frame rearrangements with V and J called. A share of clones is missing; checked studies link under half to unresolved V genes, and the rest is unexplained. The DNA gave D and trimming, while V, J and clone size come from that table. The sample data list roughly 50,000 clones, and about 72% of these were observed just once. Together, the top ten hold approximately 3.3% of the sample.

A cohort of about 27 patients with locally advanced or metastatic urothelial carcinoma, treated at Memorial Sloan Kettering on a trial protocol, was included. Peripheral blood mononuclear cells were collected pretreatment and during treatment, with between 1 and 8 total time points obtained per patient. The Qiagen DNeasy Blood extraction kit was used to purify genomic DNA from total PBMCs and from tumor samples. Collected pretreatment and during treatment, PBMCs were isolated and stored as previously described. Notes on this clone: What antigen it recognizes has not been identified. No qualities accompany the bases; no much larger clone lies one base away.

Trimming removed 0 bases from V and 8 bases from J; the gene matches leave 6 bases unexplained. Via the germline V gene, CDR1 is SGHTA and CDR2 FQGNSA. The CDR3 has 14 amino acids, counting the end cysteine and phenylalanine. Left in the record is the CDR3 DNA by itself, 42 bases read in frame from the first base. This TCR derives from a man aged 70-80 years with urothelial cancer. The specimen was PBMCs, collected around atezolizumab (anti-PD-L1) treatment. Here the chain combines TRBV7-2 and TRBJ1-2, and 7 junctional nucleotides match TRBD1. The CDR3 region: CASSLARTGNGYTF. The sequenced DNA is TGTGCCAGCAGCTTAGCACGGACAGGAAACGGCTACACCTTC. Extended through the reference TRBV7-2 and TRBJ1-2 proteins, this CDR3 yields the full variable domain: GAGVSQSPSNKVTEKGKDVELRCDPISGHTALYWYRQSLGQGLEFLIYFQGNSAPDKSGLPSDRFSAERTGGSVSTLTIQRTQQEDSAVYLCASSLARTGNGYTFGSGTRLTVV.